This entry is about one T cell receptor (beta chain). Different DNA sequences within this sample yield the same CDR3. In germline, CDR1 is MNHEY, CDR2 SVGEGT. V gave up 2 bases and J gave up 0 bases, with 12 bases separating them. CDR3 length equals 16 residues. This sample is part of a study of control samples from healthy donors and cancer patients. Assay used: immunoSEQ multiplex PCR; TCRdb lists only in-frame clones, some missing. The sample shows 150,000 to 200,000 clones, about 93% of them seen only once. The rearrangement links TRBV6-2 or TRBV6-3 to TRBJ2-3; either TRBD1 or TRBD2 may supply D (5 bases each). The material sequenced was blood. The origin of this receptor is a woman in her twenties or thirties in good health. CDR3 in DNA: TGTGCCAGCAGTTACGGGGGTCGACCTAGCACAGATACGCAGTATTTT. Encoded protein: CASSYGGRPSTDTQYF.